The 8 T cell receptor beta chains given below trace back to one sample, sequenced in a study of cytomegalovirus exposure and HLA in healthy donors. This PCR relied on a set of 60 Vbeta primers and 13 Jbeta primers. The data were produced by immunoSEQ multiplex PCR, yet TCRdb's version contains in-frame clones alone and is incomplete. This table has some 93,000 clones, around four fifths appearing once. The source material was PBMCs. All receptors derive from a woman in her thirties or forties in good health and CMV-seronegative.

V gene TRBV27 combines with J gene TRBJ1-1; D may be TRBD1 (5 bases). The CDR3 contains 13 residues. The V end was cut by 5 bases, the J end by 6 bases, with 13 bases between. Per the germline V gene, CDR1 is MNHEY and CDR2 is SMNVEV (reference sequence). The CDR3 reads CASSRDPGAEAFF. In DNA, the CDR3 is TGTGCCAGCAGTAGAGACCCGGGGGCTGAAGCTTTCTTT.

The chain combines TRBV10-3 with TRBJ2-7; 7 bases line up with TRBD2. CDR3 length equals 15 residues. Trimming at V came to 0 bases and at J to 5 bases, leaving 7 bases not matched to a gene. Germline values: CDR1 ENHRY, CDR2 SYGVKD. The CDR3 loop is CAISESLGGGDEQYF. The CDR3 region has the DNA TGTGCCATCAGTGAGTCGTTGGGGGGAGGGGACGAGCAGTACTTC.

This clone showed up just once. The chain combines TRBV19 with TRBJ1-5, with D possibly being TRBD1 (5 bases). The CDR3 has 16 residues. V was clipped by 4 bases and J by 2 bases, with 15 bases between them. CDR1 is LNHDA, CDR2 SQIVND, per germline (reference sequence). CDR3 sequence reads: CASSTRWGDGNQPQHF. The DNA for the CDR3 is TGTGCCAGTAGTACGCGGTGGGGGGATGGCAATCAGCCCCAGCATTTT.

The chain links TRBV7-9 to TRBJ2-1; 8 bases are shared with TRBD1. This CDR3 region has 15 residues. Germline values: CDR1 SEHNR, CDR2 FQNEAQ (reference sequence). Trimming at V came to 1 base and at J to 5 bases, leaving 4 bases not matched to a gene. For the CDR3, the DNA is TGTGCCAGCAGCTTAGTCGCGGGACAGGACAATGAGCAGTTCTTC. It encodes CASSLVAGQDNEQFF. Drawing the rest from reference TRBV7-9 and TRBJ2-1, the complete variable domain is DTGVSQNPRHKITKRGQNVTFRCDPISEHNRLYWYRQTLGQGPEFLTYFQNEAQLEKSRLLSDRFSAERPKGSFSTLEIQRTEQGDSAMYLCASSLVAGQDNEQFFGPGTRLTVL.

The chain has TRBV7-9 and TRBJ2-1; 8 bases are shared with TRBD2. The length of the CDR3 is 15 residues. The germline gives CDR1 SEHNR, CDR2 FQNEAQ (reference sequence). The junction had 9 bases not matched to a gene; V was cut back by 3 bases and J by 8 bases. In DNA, the CDR3 is TGTGCCAGCAGCTTGGGGGTAGCGGGAATCTATGAGCAGTTCTTC. As protein: CASSLGVAGIYEQFF. Full variable domain (rest looked up from reference TRBV7-9 and TRBJ2-1): DTGVSQNPRHKITKRGQNVTFRCDPISEHNRLYWYRQTLGQGPEFLTYFQNEAQLEKSRLLSDRFSAERPKGSFSTLEIQRTEQGDSAMYLCASSLGVAGIYEQFFGPGTRLTVL.

V usage is TRBV2 and J usage is TRBJ1-3, with 7 nucleotides matching TRBD1. The CDR3 covers 15 residues. J lost 0 bases, V lost 7 bases, and 6 bases had no gene match. Germline values: CDR1 SNHLY, CDR2 FYNNEI. CDR3 sequence (DNA): TGTGCCAGCAAGACAGGGACCCTCTCTGGAAACACCATATATTTT. The encoded protein is CASKTGTLSGNTIYF.

The chain links TRBV28 to TRBJ2-5, with TRBD1 matching over 8 bases. The J segment lost 6 bases and the V segment lost 4 bases, leaving 25 bases of the junction unmatched. CDR1 MDHEN and CDR2 SYDVKM come from the germline V gene. The CDR3 covers 20 residues. The DNA of the CDR3 is TGTGCCAGCAGTTCTCCTTTTCAGGGGGCGCAAACGGGATTTAAGAAGACCCAGTACTTC. Its protein product is CASSSPFQGAQTGFKKTQYF.

The table lists this clone with a count of one. J is TRBJ2-1 and V is TRBV10-3, with 12 bases lining up with TRBD2. The CDR3 spans 18 residues. Germline lookup yields CDR1 ENHRY and CDR2 SYGVKD. Trimming removed 0 bases from V and 4 bases from J; junction bases left unmatched: 7. The CDR3 DNA reads TGTGCCATCAGTGAGTCCTGGACTAGCGGGACGATTTACAATGAGCAGTTCTTC. It encodes CAISESWTSGTIYNEQFF.